This TCR beta chain was identified during a study of metastatic and nonmetastatic thyroid tumors. Study information: Samples came from malignant and benign thyroid patients, and repertoires were compared across blood and tumor or nodule tissue. The study's findings and limits: Within blood and tumor, benign nodules reportedly had significantly lower TCR beta diversity than malignant thyroid tumors did.

Germline lookup yields CDR1 MNHEY and CDR2 SMNVEV (reference sequence). V dropped 2 bases and J dropped 1 base, with 14 bases sitting between them. The CDR3 has 16 amino acids. Not a single patient had been given any form of treatment at any point before undergoing thyroid surgery. Many counts were recorded for this clone. No antigen is known for it. Original analysis: Clinicopathological groups of papillary thyroid cancer showed CDR3 differences that were used to build a distant-metastasis classifier. TCRdb redid the clone calls on the PCR reads using MiXCR. Here the V and J calls rest on TCRdb's processing, not on the authors' analysis. The sample records about 27,000 clones, 16% being singletons.

Input material: blood. V gene TRBV27 combines with J gene TRBJ1-1; D gene ambiguous. The sequence derives from a male donor with papillary thyroid cancer or a benign thyroid nodule (not recorded which). Some clones in this sample may be carry-over from other donors' samples. The CDR3 sequence: CASSLMALGSNTEAFF. The DNA for the CDR3 is TGTGCCAGCAGTTTAATGGCCCTTGGATCGAACACTGAAGCTTTCTTT.